The sequence of this T cell receptor (beta chain) was determined in a study of blood T cell repertoires in COVID-19. Turning to the study itself: COVID-19 samples collected from the United States, Italy and Spain covered acute and convalescent phases. Sources were T cells, B-cell-depleted T cells, or PBMCs; the material itself was cDNA or gDNA.

CDR1 MNHNY and CDR2 SVGAGI come from the germline V gene (reference sequence). The CDR3 consists of 16 residues. J lost 3 bases, V lost 2 bases, and 6 bases had no gene match. Authors' data handling: Reference gene primer amplification gave nucleated cell count estimates. The repertoire was sequenced with immunoSEQ multiplex PCR; TCRdb's copy has only in-frame clones and lacks some. V and J calls and clone size come straight from that table; D and trimming were deduced from the DNA. The sample lists more than 150,000 clones; around 79% were seen once. The TCR originated in a man aged 45-65 years who had recovered from COVID-19. Sequences were obtained from peripheral blood. The V and J genes are TRBV6-6 and TRBJ2-7; TRBD2 matches at 11 bases. In nucleotides, the CDR3 is TGTGCCAGCAGTTACAGCTGGGGGACTAGCGGCTACGAGCAGTACTTC. This sequence encodes CASSYSWGTSGYEQYF.